The 26 T cell receptor beta chains reported below all come from one sample, sequenced in a study of CD8+CD57+ T cells in acquired aplastic anemia. For CDR3 and TCR beta VDJ profiling, genomic DNA was the template used. TCRdb used MiXCR to reprocess the reads, holding one entry per CDR3 protein. This table has about 20,000 distinct CDR3 sequences, under 40% appearing once. Points from the study as a whole: Lower repertoire diversity than in total CD4+ and CD8+ pools was seen for CD8+CD57+ cells in patients.

CD8+CD57+ cell expansion had been shown by flow cytometry in patients chosen for sequencing. Their specific antigens are unknown. The sequenced sample consisted of CD8+CD57+ T cells sorted from PBMCs. This sample's subset: bead-enriched CD8+CD57+ effector memory T cells from SAA patients. The receptors come from a human donor with aplastic anemia.

J is TRBJ1-1 and V is TRBV4-3, with D perhaps TRBD1 (5 bases). V lost 0 bases and J lost 3, with 8 bases in between. This CDR3 has 14 amino acids. Germline V CDR1 and CDR2: LGHNA, YSLEER. In DNA, the CDR3 is TGCGCCAGCAGCCAAGACAGGGAATACACTGAAGCTTTCTTT. It translates to CASSQDREYTEAFF.

This clonotype was counted a few times. The V call is TRBV20-1, the J call TRBJ2-1; 8 nucleotides line up with TRBD2. V lost 7 bases to trimming and J lost 2 bases; unmatched junction nucleotides: 7. The CDR3 extends over 14 amino acids. Germline V gene data show CDR1 as DFQATT and CDR2 as SNEGSKA (reference sequence). CDR3 loop: CSVGTSWAYNEQFF. As DNA, the CDR3 is TGCAGTGTGGGGACTAGTTGGGCCTACAATGAGCAGTTCTTC.

This clonotype came up a few times. The chain is built from TRBV15 and TRBJ2-7; D unclear. The germline CDR1 and CDR2 sequences are LNHNV and YYDKDF (reference sequence). The CDR3 spans 14 residues. V was pared by 1 base and J by 3 bases, with 10 bases between. The CDR3 bases are TGTGCCACCAGCAGAGCACAGACCCTCTACGAGCAGTACTTC. Its translation is CATSRAQTLYEQYF.

The chain is built from TRBV7-9 and TRBJ1-5, with D possibly matching TRBD1 (5 bases). Germline values: CDR1 SEHNR, CDR2 FQNEAQ (reference sequence). V was clipped by 0 bases and J by 7 bases, with 10 bases between them. CDR3 length: 14 residues. CDR3 nucleotide sequence: TGTGCCAGCAGCTTAGCCAGGGAAGGACAGCCCCAGCATTTT. Its protein is CASSLAREGQPQHF. Full variable domain (missing parts from reference TRBV7-9 and TRBJ1-5): DTGVSQNPRHKITKRGQNVTFRCDPISEHNRLYWYRQTLGQGPEFLTYFQNEAQLEKSRLLSDRFSAERPKGSFSTLEIQRTEQGDSAMYLCASSLAREGQPQHFGDGTRLSIL.

The table lists this clonotype with a count of one. The conserved phenylalanine or tryptophan normally closing the CDR3 is absent here, so this likely arose from a read error. The V and J genes are TRBV19 and TRBJ1-2; D not resolved. V was clipped by 7 bases and J by 5 bases, with 11 bases between them. Germline values: CDR1 LNHDA, CDR2 SQIVND (reference sequence). There are 12 residues in the CDR3. The CDR3 DNA reads TGTGCCAGTAAAGACGGACCTTATGGCTACACCCTC. It is translated as CASKDGPYGYTL.

This clonotype was seen only a few times. The CDR3 here is CASSESTRRDSHNEQFF. CDR3 sequence (DNA): TGCGCCAGCAGTGAGTCGACTCGACGGGACAGCCACAATGAGCAGTTCTTC. The genes are TRBV10-1 and TRBJ2-1; 7 bases agree with TRBD1. The trim removed 0 bases at V and 5 bases at J, leaving 10 bases unmatched. Germline values: CDR1 WNHNN, CDR2 SYGVQD (reference sequence). The CDR3 contains 17 residues.

The chain recombines TRBV6-1 with TRBJ2-5, with unresolved D. The CDR3 covers 13 residues. CDR1 and CDR2 from the germline V gene are MNHNS and SASEGT. V shed 6 bases and J shed 10 bases, with 18 bases lying between them. Here the CDR3 reads CASRPYAEVRQYF. DNA of the CDR3: TGTGCCAGCAGGCCATACGCAGAGGTTCGCCAGTACTTC.

The rearrangement links TRBV7-6 to TRBJ1-6; 8 bases line up with TRBD1. This CDR3 comprises 15 residues. The germline V gene encodes CDR1 SGHVS and CDR2 FNYEAQ. The J segment lost 10 bases and the V segment lost 5 bases, leaving 10 bases of the junction unmatched. Here the CDR3 DNA reads TGTGCCAGCAGCCTAGTGACAGGGGACACCTCACCCCTCCACTTT. It specifies CASSLVTGDTSPLHF.

This chain uses TRBV5-1 with TRBJ2-7, with D maybe TRBD1 (5 bases). The length of the CDR3 is 14 residues. V was cut by 5 bases and J by 0 bases, with 12 bases left in between. Germline V CDR1 and CDR2: SGHRS, YFSETQ. The CDR3 loop reads CASSVRVSSYEQYF. For the CDR3, the DNA is TGCGCCAGCAGTGTCAGGGTTAGCTCCTACGAGCAGTACTTC.

This clonotype occurred a few times. The CDR3: CASSEGPDGELFF. The CDR3 DNA follows: TGTGCCAGCAGTGAAGGACCCGACGGGGAGCTGTTTTTT. V and J are TRBV2 and TRBJ2-2, with D unresolved. Germline V lookup: CDR1 SNHLY, CDR2 FYNNEI. CDR3 length equals 13 residues. V gave up 1 base and J gave up 7 bases, with 7 bases separating them.

The chain employs TRBV24-1 and TRBJ2-2, with TRBD2 matching over 11 bases. The CDR3 consists of 18 residues. With 4 bases clipped from V and 4 bases from J, the junction kept 10 bases outside the gene matches. Germline V gene lookup returns CDR1 KGHDR and CDR2 SFDVKD. CDR3 nucleotide sequence: TGTGCCACCAGTGACGCCCTCACCACTAGCGGGGGCACCGGGGAGCTGTTTTTT. Residues: CATSDALTTSGGTGELFF.

V and J are TRBV29-1 and TRBJ1-1; the D gene is possibly TRBD1 (5 bases). V was cut by 7 bases and J by 0 bases, with 12 bases left in between. The CDR3 runs to 13 residues. Germline V gene data show CDR1 as SQVTM and CDR2 as ANQGSEA. CDR3 region: CSASGRMNTEAFF. DNA of the CDR3: TGCAGCGCTTCGGGACGGATGAACACTGAAGCTTTCTTT.

This clonotype has more than one count but fewer than ten. The chain recombines TRBV5-1 with TRBJ2-7; 8 positions match TRBD1. V trimming: 0 bases; J trimming: 3 bases; junction bases outside the gene matches: 2. There are 14 residues in the CDR3. CDR1 and CDR2 (germline): SGHRS, YFSETQ. In nucleotides, the CDR3 is TGCGCCAGCAGCTTGGACGGACAGGGCTACGAGCAGTACTTC. Amino acids: CASSLDGQGYEQYF.

This chain connects TRBV19 to TRBJ2-7; a possible D gene is TRBD2 (5 bases). The length of the CDR3 is 13 residues. The V end lost 3 bases, the J end lost 1 base, and 7 bases lay between the germline ends. The germline gives CDR1 LNHDA, CDR2 SQIVND (reference sequence). The CDR3 bases are TGTGCCAGTAGTATTCCGGGGTCCTACGAGCAGTACTTC. Its translation is CASSIPGSYEQYF.

This clonotype was picked up a small number of times. CDR3 sequence reads: CASSLPLARTYNEQFF. The DNA of the CDR3 is TGTGCCAGCAGTCTCCCACTAGCGAGAACCTACAATGAGCAGTTCTTC. This chain uses TRBV25-1 with TRBJ2-1, with 7 bases identical to TRBD2. This CDR3 is built from 16 residues. Trimming cost V 5 bases and J 2 bases; bases outside gene matches: 9. Germline CDR1 reads MGHDK; CDR2 reads SYGVNS.

Here the CDR3 reads CASSDSGGATDTQYF. The CDR3 region has the DNA TGTGCCAGCAGTGATAGCGGGGGGGCAACAGATACGCAGTATTTT. The chain uses TRBV2 and TRBJ2-3; 11 nucleotides line up with TRBD2. Unmatched junction bases numbered 2, after V lost 3 bases and J lost 3 bases. The CDR3 totals 15 residues. Germline lookup yields CDR1 SNHLY and CDR2 FYNNEI.

This clonotype was counted only a few times. This sequence joins TRBV7-9 and TRBJ2-7; 7 nucleotides line up with TRBD2. This CDR3 is built from 16 residues. Trimming removed 4 bases from V and 2 bases from J; junction bases left unmatched: 11. Germline loops: CDR1 SEHNR, CDR2 FQNEAQ (reference sequence). In DNA form, the CDR3 reads TGTGCCAGCAGCTCTGCCGACCTAGCGGATGCCTACGAGCAGTACTTC. Protein sequence: CASSSADLADAYEQYF.

A word on this clonotype: One junction end does not reproduce the germline sequence, and a read error may be involved. The rearrangement uses TRBV7-6 and TRBJ1-4; possible D gene TRBD1, 5 bases. Germline V lookup: CDR1 SGHVS, CDR2 FNYEAQ. The CDR3 sequence is 15 residues long. DNA for the CDR3: TGTGCCAGCAGCTTAGGGGCAGGGTCCAATGAAAAACCGTTTTTT. Amino acids: CASSLGAGSNEKPFF.

This clonotype was observed at least ten times. The rearrangement joins TRBV29-1 to TRBJ2-3; the match to TRBD2 covers 7 bases. The germline V gene has CDR1 SQVTM and CDR2 ANQGSEA. Unmatched junction bases numbered 6, after V lost 5 bases and J lost 1 base. The CDR3 is made up of 14 amino acids. The CDR3 region is CSVSGTRGTDTQYF. The CDR3 DNA follows: TGCAGCGTTAGCGGGACGCGGGGCACAGATACGCAGTATTTT.

CDR3 DNA: TGTGCCAGCAGCCAGTTGACAGCTAGCAATCAGCCCCAGCATTTT. The encoded protein is CASSQLTASNQPQHF. The rearrangement uses TRBV2 and TRBJ1-5, with D possibly being TRBD1 (5 bases). Trimming removed 6 bases at V and 0 bases at J, with 12 bases between. Germline CDR1 is SNHLY and CDR2 is FYNNEI. CDR3 length: 15 amino acids.

With regard to this clonotype: Given the absence of the conserved phenylalanine or tryptophan at the CDR3 end, a read error is likely. V usage is TRBV11-2 and J usage is TRBJ2-5; TRBD1 or TRBD2 may be the D gene (6 bases each). Germline V CDR1 and CDR2: SGHAT, FQNNGV. This CDR3 has 16 residues. The germline V and J ends were trimmed by 6 bases and 2 bases, with 19 bases remaining between them. CDR3 nucleotide sequence: TGTGCCAGCAGAAACGAGGGGGGCGGATTTCAAGAGACCCAGTACCTC. Protein product: CASRNEGGGFQETQYL.

This clonotype was counted a single time. J is TRBJ2-7 and V is TRBV2, with D possibly being TRBD1 (5 bases). The CDR3 runs to 13 residues. V lost 10 bases and J lost 0, with 13 bases in between. The germline V gene encodes CDR1 SNHLY and CDR2 FYNNEI. The CDR3 DNA reads TGTGCCATCAGGACATCTTCCTCCTACGAGCAGTACTTC. This sequence encodes CAIRTSSSYEQYF.

This clonotype was counted only a few times. The rearrangement links TRBV12-3 or TRBV12-4 to TRBJ2-1, with 11 bases identical to TRBD2. The V segment lost 3 bases and the J segment 6 bases; nucleotides outside the gene matches: 10. The CDR3 runs to 17 residues. The CDR3 DNA is TGTGCCAGCAGTTTTTACCCGGGACTAGCGGAAGTCAATGAGCAGTTCTTC. Its protein product is CASSFYPGLAEVNEQFF.

This clonotype has at least ten counts. The rearrangement joins TRBV20-1 to TRBJ2-3; TRBD2 aligns across 11 bases. CDR1 DFQATT and CDR2 SNEGSKA come from the germline V gene (reference sequence). CDR3 length: 15 residues. Germline trimming cut 6 bases from V and 7 bases from J; bases unmatched to any gene: 12. The CDR3, as DNA: TGCAGTGCACCGCCACTAGCGGGAGCACTAAATACGCAGTATTTT. The encoded protein is CSAPPLAGALNTQYF.

This clonotype was seen only a few times. This rearrangement joins TRBV2 to TRBJ1-1, with D unresolved. Trimming cost V 5 bases and J 1 base, with 8 bases left between them. CDR3 length: 13 residues. Germline V CDR1 and CDR2: SNHLY, FYNNEI. CDR3 coding DNA: TGTGCCAGCAGTTTAGGCGGGAACACTGAAGCTTTCTTT. It translates to CASSLGGNTEAFF.

This clonotype was seen only a few times. The J gene is TRBJ1-6, the V gene TRBV7-3, with TRBD1 as a possible D gene (5 bases). The CDR3 runs 15 residues. In germline, CDR1 is SGHTA, CDR2 FQGTGA. Deletions cut 3 bases from V and 5 bases from J, with 11 bases between. CDR3 region: CASSLGPFHNSPLHF. As DNA, the CDR3 is TGTGCCAGCAGCTTGGGGCCCTTCCATAATTCACCCCTCCACTTT. Full variable domain (missing parts from reference TRBV7-3 and TRBJ1-6): GAGVSQTPSNKVTEKGKYVELRCDPISGHTALYWYRQSLGQGPEFLIYFQGTGAADDSGLPNDRFFAVRPEGSVSTLKIQRTERGDSAVYLCASSLGPFHNSPLHFGNGTRLTVT.